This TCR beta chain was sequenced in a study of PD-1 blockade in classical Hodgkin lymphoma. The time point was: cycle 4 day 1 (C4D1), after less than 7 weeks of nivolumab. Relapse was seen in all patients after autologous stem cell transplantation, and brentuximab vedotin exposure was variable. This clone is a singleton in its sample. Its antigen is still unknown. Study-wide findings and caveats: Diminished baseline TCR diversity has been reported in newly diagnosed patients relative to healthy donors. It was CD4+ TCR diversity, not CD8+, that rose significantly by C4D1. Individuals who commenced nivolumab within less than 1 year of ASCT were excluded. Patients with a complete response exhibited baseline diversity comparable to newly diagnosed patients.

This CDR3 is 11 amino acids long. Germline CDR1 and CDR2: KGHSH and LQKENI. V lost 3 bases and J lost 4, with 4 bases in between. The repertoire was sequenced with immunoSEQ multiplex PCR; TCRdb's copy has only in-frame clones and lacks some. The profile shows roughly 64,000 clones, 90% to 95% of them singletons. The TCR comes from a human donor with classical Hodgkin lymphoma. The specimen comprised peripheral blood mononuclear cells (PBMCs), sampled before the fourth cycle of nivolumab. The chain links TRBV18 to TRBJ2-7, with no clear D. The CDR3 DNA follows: TGTGCCAGCTCACCGGGGTACGAGCAGTACTTC. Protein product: CASSPGYEQYF.